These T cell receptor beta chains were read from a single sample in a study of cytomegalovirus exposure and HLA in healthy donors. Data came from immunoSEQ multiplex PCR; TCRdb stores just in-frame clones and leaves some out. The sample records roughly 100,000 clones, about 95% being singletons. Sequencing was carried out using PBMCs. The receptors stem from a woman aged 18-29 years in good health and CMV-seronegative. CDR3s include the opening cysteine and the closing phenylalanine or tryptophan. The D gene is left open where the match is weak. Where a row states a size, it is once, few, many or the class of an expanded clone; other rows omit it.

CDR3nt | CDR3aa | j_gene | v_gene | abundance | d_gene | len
TGCGCCAGCAGCTTGGACCCGGGGGAGCAGTACTTC | CASSLDPGEQYF | TRBJ2-7 | TRBV5-1 | NA | NA | 12
TGTGCCAGCAGCCACAGCACTGAAGCTTTCTTT | CASSHSTEAFF | TRBJ1-1 | TRBV14 | once | NA | 11
TGTGCCAGTAGTACGGTCACAGGGAGGGAGCCTGAAGCTTTCTTT | CASSTVTGREPEAFF | TRBJ1-1 | TRBV19 | NA | NA | 15
TGTGCCAGCAGTGAAGGGGACAGGGGGTATGGCTACACCTTC | CASSEGDRGYGYTF | TRBJ1-2 | TRBV6-1 | NA | TRBD1 | 14
TGCGCCAGCAGCTTGTTCGGACTAGCTAGCAATGAGCAGTTCTTC | CASSLFGLASNEQFF | TRBJ2-1 | TRBV5-1 | NA | TRBD2 | 15
TGTGCCAGCAGATCTCCGGGACAGGGGGCTAATGAGCAGTTCTTC | CASRSPGQGANEQFF | TRBJ2-1 | TRBV6-1 | NA | TRBD1 | 15
TGTGCCTGGAGTGTATGGAGTAAAAGGGGTATTTTTAACTATGGCTACACCTTC | CAWSVWSKRGIFNYGYTF | TRBJ1-2 | TRBV30 | NA | NA | 18
TGTGCCAGCAGCCCCGGGACAGGGACGGATGAGCAGTTCTTC | CASSPGTGTDEQFF | TRBJ2-1 | TRBV6-1 | NA | TRBD1 | 14
TGTGCCAGCAGCCCAGGTAGCGGACCCTCCTACAATGAGCAGTTCTTC | CASSPGSGPSYNEQFF | TRBJ2-1 | TRBV27 | NA | NA | 16
TGTGCCAGCAGTTACGGTCAGGGGTCGTTCGAGCAGTACTTC | CASSYGQGSFEQYF | TRBJ2-7 | TRBV6-5 | NA | NA | 14
TGCGCCAGCAGCTTGGCAGGGGGTAATGAAAAACTGTTTTTT | CASSLAGGNEKLFF | TRBJ1-4 | TRBV5-1 | NA | TRBD1 | 14
TGTGCCAGCAGCCTAGGGCCTAGTAATGAAAAACTGTTTTTT | CASSLGPSNEKLFF | TRBJ1-4 | TRBV7-6 | NA | NA | 14
TGCGCCAGCAGCAGACAGGACCCAGATACGCAGTATTTT | CASSRQDPDTQYF | TRBJ2-3 | TRBV5-1 | NA | NA | 13
TGTGCCAGCAGCTTAAATTGGGCCGCGTGGGATACGCAGTATTTT | CASSLNWAAWDTQYF | TRBJ2-3 | TRBV7-2 | NA | NA | 15
TGTGCCAGCAGCTTGTCGAGCGGAAACTCCTACAATGAGCAGTTCTTC | CASSLSSGNSYNEQFF | TRBJ2-1 | TRBV5-5 | NA | NA | 16
TGTGCCAGCAGCACGTGGACAGGGATAACGGAGACCCAGTACTTC | CASSTWTGITETQYF | TRBJ2-5 | TRBV11-1 | NA | TRBD1 | 15
TGTGCCAGCAGCTCCGCAGGGGGCGGGTTAACAGATACGCAGTATTTT | CASSSAGGGLTDTQYF | TRBJ2-3 | TRBV7-3 | NA | TRBD1 | 16
TGTGCCAGCAGTTTGACAAGCGGGTACACCTACGAGCAGTACTTC | CASSLTSGYTYEQYF | TRBJ2-7 | TRBV28 | NA | NA | 15
TGTGCCAGCAGTTCCTCGGGACAGAGCTCCTACGAGCAGTACTTC | CASSSSGQSSYEQYF | TRBJ2-7 | TRBV28 | NA | TRBD1 | 15
TGTGCCAGCAGCACACGGACTAGCGGGGGCTCGATTTACGAGCAGTACTTC | CASSTRTSGGSIYEQYF | TRBJ2-7 | TRBV7-2 | NA | TRBD2 | 17
TGCAGCGCCGGGACAGGGGAAAACATTCAGTACTTC | CSAGTGENIQYF | TRBJ2-4 | TRBV29-1 | NA | TRBD1 | 12
TGTGCCAGCAGCTTAGGACAGGGGGCCGCGAGCTCCTACGAGCAGTACTTC | CASSLGQGAASSYEQYF | TRBJ2-7 | TRBV2 | NA | TRBD1 | 17
TGTGCCAGCAGCTCCGGGACACCCGTCTACGAGCAGTACTTC | CASSSGTPVYEQYF | TRBJ2-7 | TRBV7-9 | NA | NA | 14
TGTGCCAGCAGCGTAGCTACGGGGGACGATACGCAGTATTTT | CASSVATGDDTQYF | TRBJ2-3 | TRBV9 | NA | NA | 14
TGTGCCAGCAGCTCGCTCCGGGACAGGCAGATGAACACTGAAGCTTTCTTT | CASSSLRDRQMNTEAFF | TRBJ1-1 | TRBV5-6 | NA | TRBD1 | 17
TGTGCCAGCAGCCCCCCGGGACTTTCTCGGACCACTGAAGCTTTCTTT | CASSPPGLSRTTEAFF | TRBJ1-1 | TRBV5-4 | NA | NA | 16
TGTGCCATCAGTGGGTTAATGCAGGGTCGCCCAGAGACCCAGTACTTC | CAISGLMQGRPETQYF | TRBJ2-5 | TRBV10-3 | NA | NA | 16
TGTGCCTGGAGTGTACAGGGTACTGAAGCTTTCTTT | CAWSVQGTEAFF | TRBJ1-1 | TRBV30 | few | NA | 12
TGTGCCAGCAGCCCTCAGGCCCCCCTGGAGACCCAGTACTTC | CASSPQAPLETQYF | TRBJ2-5 | TRBV9 | once | NA | 14
TGTGCCAGCAGCCCCATGACTAGCGGGGGGGAGAGGGAGACCCAGTACTTC | CASSPMTSGGERETQYF | TRBJ2-5 | TRBV11-2 | NA | TRBD2 | 17
TGTGCCAGCGACAGGGCGGTCCACGAGCAGTACTTC | CASDRAVHEQYF | TRBJ2-7 | TRBV6-1 | few | TRBD1 | 12
TGTGCCAGTAGTATAGTACAGTCCAGCAATCAGCCCCAGCATTTT | CASSIVQSSNQPQHF | TRBJ1-5 | TRBV19 | NA | NA | 15
TGTGCCAGCAGCTTATCTGACCCCAGGGGGATATTCGAGGGGATGGAGCCCCAGCATTTT | CASSLSDPRGIFEGMEPQHF | TRBJ1-5 | TRBV11-3 | NA | TRBD1 | 20
TGTGCCAGCACCCCTAGCGGGAGCGATGAGCAGTTCTTC | CASTPSGSDEQFF | TRBJ2-1 | TRBV11-3 | NA | TRBD2 | 13
TGTGCCAGCAGCGCATCCCCCCTCGGGGGAGGCTACACCTTC | CASSASPLGGGYTF | TRBJ1-2 | TRBV7-2 | NA | NA | 14
TGTGCCAGCAGTTTAACTCTCCCCTACACCGGGGAGCTGTTTTTT | CASSLTLPYTGELFF | TRBJ2-2 | TRBV27 | NA | NA | 15
TGTGCCAGCAGGCTAGCGGGAGGCCTCAACAATGAGCAGTTCTTC | CASRLAGGLNNEQFF | TRBJ2-1 | TRBV6-1 | NA | TRBD2 | 15
TGTGCCAGCAGCCCATGGGACAGGAGGTCCTACGAGCAGTACTTC | CASSPWDRRSYEQYF | TRBJ2-7 | TRBV11-2 | once | TRBD1 | 15
TGTGCCAGCTCACTCGCAGGGGGCACTGAAGCTTTCTTT | CASSLAGGTEAFF | TRBJ1-1 | TRBV18 | once | TRBD1 | 13
TGCGCCAGCAGCCAAGGCCTCACAGGAACCAAAAACATTCAGTACTTC | CASSQGLTGTKNIQYF | TRBJ2-4 | TRBV4-1 | NA | NA | 16
TGCGCCAGCAGCCAACCTAATCAGCCCCAGCATTTT | CASSQPNQPQHF | TRBJ1-5 | TRBV4-1 | NA | NA | 12
TGTGCCAGCAGTGCGGGGGGAGATACGCAGTATTTT | CASSAGGDTQYF | TRBJ2-3 | TRBV2 | NA | TRBD2 | 12
TGCGCCAGCAGCTTGGCCGGAGGGATGGAAACTCAGCCCCAGCATTTT | CASSLAGGMETQPQHF | TRBJ1-5 | TRBV5-1 | NA | NA | 16
TGTGCCAGTAGCCCCTACGGGACAGGGAACTATGGCTACACCTTC | CASSPYGTGNYGYTF | TRBJ1-2 | TRBV19 | NA | TRBD1 | 15
TGTGCCAGCAGTGACTCGGAGGGAATCGGGGAGCTGTTTTTT | CASSDSEGIGELFF | TRBJ2-2 | TRBV6-4 | NA | NA | 14
TGTGCCAGTAGTATCGGGACAGCCTACGAGCAGTACTTC | CASSIGTAYEQYF | TRBJ2-7 | TRBV19 | NA | TRBD1 | 13
TGCGCCAGCAGCCAAGATTTTGCTAGCGGGGGGTTCGAGACCCAGTACTTC | CASSQDFASGGFETQYF | TRBJ2-5 | TRBV4-3 | NA | TRBD2 | 17
TGTGCCAGCAGCTTAGATGGGGCGACAGGGGGCGGGGGCTATGGCTACACCTTC | CASSLDGATGGGGYGYTF | TRBJ1-2 | TRBV11-2 | NA | TRBD1 | 18
TGCGCCAGCAGCTTGGTTAGGACTAGCGGGGGGGAAGAGACCCAGTACTTC | CASSLVRTSGGEETQYF | TRBJ2-5 | TRBV5-1 | NA | TRBD2 | 17
TGCAGCGTCCCCAGGGGTTTTGGTGGCTACACCTTC | CSVPRGFGGYTF | TRBJ1-2 | TRBV29-1 | NA | NA | 12
TGTGCCAGCAGTTCATTAGGGACAGGGTACCAACAAGGTCAAGAGACCCAGTACTTC | CASSSLGTGYQQGQETQYF | TRBJ2-5 | TRBV27 | NA | TRBD1 | 19
TGCGCCAGCAGCCAGGGCGTTCTATCCCCTAGCACAGATACGCAGTATTTT | CASSQGVLSPSTDTQYF | TRBJ2-3 | TRBV5-1 | once | NA | 17
TGTGCCAGCAGGAACGTAGCGGGCCACCTAGGGGAGCAGTACTTC | CASRNVAGHLGEQYF | TRBJ2-7 | TRBV27 | NA | TRBD2 | 15
TGTGCCAGCAGTTTATCGGGACAGATGAACACTGAAGCTTTCTTT | CASSLSGQMNTEAFF | TRBJ1-1 | TRBV27 | NA | TRBD1 | 15
TGTGCCAGCATCTCGTCGGCCTACAATGAGCAGTTCTTC | CASISSAYNEQFF | TRBJ2-1 | TRBV6-1 | NA | NA | 13
TGTGCCAGCAGCCGACAACAGGGCCCCTACGAGCAGTACTTC | CASSRQQGPYEQYF | TRBJ2-7 | TRBV7-9 | NA | NA | 14
TGTGCCAGCAGCTTACTCGTGAACACCGGGGAGCTGTTTTTT | CASSLLVNTGELFF | TRBJ2-2 | TRBV13 | NA | NA | 14
TGTGCCAGCAGCGTAAACTCTCGTTCCAGCGGGGGGAATTTTGTACCAGATACGCAGTATTTT | CASSVNSRSSGGNFVPDTQYF | TRBJ2-3 | TRBV7-8 | NA | TRBD2 | 21
TGTGCCAGCAGCTTCCTAGCGGGAGGGACAGATACGCAGTATTTT | CASSFLAGGTDTQYF | TRBJ2-3 | TRBV7-9 | NA | TRBD2 | 15
TGCGCCAGCAGCTTGGCTAGCGGGAGGGCCTATGAGCAGTTCTTC | CASSLASGRAYEQFF | TRBJ2-1 | TRBV5-1 | NA | TRBD2 | 15